One sample yielded the 18 T cell receptor beta chains listed below, sequenced in a study of tumor-infiltrating lymphocytes in primary liver carcinoma. Co-extracted RNA and DNA came from 20-30 mg of unsorted bulk tissue. With a constant-region primer, TCR beta cDNA was made from approximately 510 ng of total RNA. Generation of the TCR beta libraries relied on three nested multiplex PCR rounds using slightly modified ARM-PCR. A C-beta reverse primer was combined with TRBV1-TRBV30 forward primers in the first two PCR rounds, and each round had ten to eleven cycles. TCRdb used MiXCR to reprocess the multiplex PCR reads, holding one entry per CDR3 protein. The sample consists of some 180,000 distinct CDR3 sequences, around 85% of them appearing once. Sequenced input: tumor tissue from primary liver carcinoma. These receptors came from a man aged 35 to 55 with primary liver carcinoma and hepatitis B virus infection.

About this clonotype: A clone one base away is much larger, so this may be a read error. The chain carries TRBV5-1 and TRBJ2-1, with D perhaps matching TRBD2 (6 bases). CDR3 length equals 13 residues. The germline V gene has CDR1 SGHRS and CDR2 YFSETQ. V gave up 3 bases and J gave up 7 bases, with 11 bases separating them. DNA of the CDR3: TGCGCCAGCAGCTCGTTGACTAGGAATGAGCAGTTCTTC. It yields the protein CASSSLTRNEQFF.

The genes are TRBV18 and TRBJ1-4; D gene uncertain. This CDR3 region has 14 residues. The germline CDR1 and CDR2 sequences are KGHSH and LQKENI. V lost 0 bases and J 8 bases, leaving 10 bases between the germline ends. CDR3 coding DNA: TGTGCCAGCTCACCACCCGCACAGCGAGAAAAACTGTTTTTT. Amino acids: CASSPPAQREKLFF.

This clonotype was picked up one time. Germline is not matched at one junction end, which may reflect a read error. The chain is built from TRBV29-1 and TRBJ2-1; D is possibly TRBD2 (6 bases). This CDR3 has 15 residues. Germline V gives CDR1 SQVTM, CDR2 ANQGSEA. The CDR3 DNA reads TGCAGTGTTGAGGTGGGCGGGACGGCCAGCGGTGAGCAGTTCTTC. It codes for CSVEVGGTASGEQFF.

With respect to this clonotype: The CDR3 does not close with the conserved phenylalanine or tryptophan, likely indicating a read error. The V gene is TRBV29-1, the J gene TRBJ2-1; tentative D call: TRBD2 (5 bases). Trimming cost V 3 bases and J 8 bases, with 17 bases left between them. The CDR3 extends over 14 amino acids. Germline assignment: CDR1 SQVTM and CDR2 ANQGSEA. This CDR3 reads CSVDVGVTVDEQFS. CDR3 DNA sequence: TGCAGCGTTGATGTCGGGGTAACGGTGGATGAGCAGTTCTCC.

Concerning this clonotype itself: This CDR3 fails to terminate in the conserved phenylalanine or tryptophan, so it likely reflects a read error. J is TRBJ2-1 and V is TRBV4-1; D unresolved. The CDR3 has 16 residues. CDR1 is MGHRA, CDR2 YSYEKL, per germline. The V end was cut by 0 bases, the J end by 4 bases, with 13 bases between. In DNA form, the CDR3 reads TGCGCCAGCAGCCAAGAGGCCGCGATAGGGTACAATGAGCAGTTCCTC. Protein product: CASSQEAAIGYNEQFL.

This clonotype was picked up a small number of times. One junction end does not reproduce the germline sequence, and a read error may be involved. The J gene is TRBJ2-3, the V gene TRBV29-1; TRBD2 might be the D (5 bases). Germline V CDR1 and CDR2: SQVTM, ANQGSEA. The CDR3 is 14 residues long. This chain's CDR3 is CIARVSGLSDTQYF. In nucleotides, the CDR3 is TGCATCGCGCGGGTTTCGGGATTGTCAGATACGCAGTACTTT.

A word on this clonotype: Germline and junction disagree at one end, which may indicate a read error. The chain is built from TRBV5-1 and TRBJ2-3, with D hard to call. Germline assignment: CDR1 SGHRS and CDR2 YFSETQ. CDR3 length: 15 residues. In DNA form, the CDR3 reads TGCGCCAGCAGCATTATAGGCGGTTCCGAAGATACGCAGTTTTTT. Protein: CASSIIGGSEDTQFF.

To note about this clonotype: A read error is likely, as this CDR3 ends without the conserved phenylalanine or tryptophan. The chain is built from TRBV29-1 and TRBJ2-1; weak D call: TRBD1 (5 bases). CDR3 size: 11 residues. Trimming took 7 bases from V and 9 from J, leaving 13 bases between them. Germline V gives CDR1 SQVTM, CDR2 ANQGSEA. CDR3 in amino acids: CSGGLGSEQFL. CDR3 DNA: TGCAGCGGGGGCTTGGGAAGTGAGCAGTTCCTC.

The chain is built from TRBV11-2 and TRBJ2-6; D is undetermined. Germline CDR1 reads SGHAT; CDR2 reads FQNNGV. This CDR3 is 15 amino acids long. CDR3 in DNA: TGTGACACCCAGTGGCCGCGCTATGGGGCCAACGTCCTGACTTTC. It specifies CDTQWPRYGANVLTF.

The chain has TRBV6-6 and TRBJ1-6; D may be TRBD1 (5 bases). The CDR3 is 15 amino acids. Trimming pared 8 bases from V and 6 bases from J, leaving 17 bases between. Looked up from germline, CDR1 is MNHNY and CDR2 is SVGAGI (reference sequence). The CDR3 DNA sequence: TGTGCCAGCGGATCCTCGCAGGGTGTTAATTCACCCCTCCACTTT. Its translation: CASGSSQGVNSPLHF.

With respect to this clonotype: At one end the junction does not follow the germline gene, possibly because of a read error. Here the CDR3 DNA reads TGTGCTAGCAGTAGGACAGGGGAAACAGAAGTTCTCTTT. The encoded protein is CASSRTGETEVLF. This chain uses TRBV6-5 with TRBJ1-1; TRBD1 aligns across 9 bases. The CDR3 contains 13 residues. The V gene's germline CDR1 is MNHEY and CDR2 SVGAGI.

As to this clonotype: The final CDR3 position lacks the conserved phenylalanine or tryptophan, pointing to a likely read error. The chain recombines TRBV29-1 with TRBJ2-3, with 9 bases aligning to TRBD1. CDR1 and CDR2 (germline): SQVTM, ANQGSEA. The CDR3 sequence is 14 residues long. The chain's CDR3 is CSVRGTGSSDTQYI. The CDR3 DNA follows: TGCAGCGTGAGGGGGACAGGGAGTTCAGATACACAGTATATT.

The V call is TRBV5-6, the J call TRBJ1-1, with D perhaps TRBD1 (6 bases). The CDR3 loop spans 17 amino acids. CDR1 is SGHDT and CDR2 is YYEEEE in the germline V gene. Trimming removed 9 bases at V and 2 bases at J, with 26 bases between. The CDR3 region is CAINLVGGTGINTEAFF. CDR3 in DNA: TGTGCCATCAACTTGGTTGGCGGCACAGGGATAAACACTGAAGCTTTCTTT.

This clonotype was counted once. The rearrangement joins TRBV29-1 to TRBJ2-7; perhaps TRBD1 as D (6 bases). Per germline, CDR1 SQVTM and CDR2 ANQGSEA. There are 15 residues in the CDR3. The V end was cut by 1 base, the J end by 3 bases, with 16 bases between. The chain's CDR3 is CSVEVVDSSNYEQYF. The CDR3, as DNA: TGCAGCGTTGAAGTTGTGGACAGTTCTAACTACGAGCAGTACTTC.

Comment on this clonotype: Without the conserved terminal phenylalanine or tryptophan, this CDR3 likely stems from a read error. It is unclear where the CDR3 begins or ends on the DNA, so no DNA is shown, and the CDR3 is as TCRdb lists it. V is TRBV29-1 and J is TRBJ2-7; the D segment call TRBD2 is taken from the table without a DNA check. Germline CDR1 reads SQVTM; CDR2 reads ANQGSEA. The CDR3 is 13 amino acids in total, end residues counted. The chain's CDR3 is CDVQSRGGREHYL.

Concerning this clonotype itself: A junction end diverges from the germline sequence, so it may reflect a read error. The chain uses TRBV11-2 and TRBJ1-1; the D gene is possibly TRBD1 (5 bases). The CDR3 covers 13 residues. Germline V gene sequence: CDR1 SGHAT, CDR2 FQNNGV. CDR3 nucleotide sequence: TGCGCCAGTTGCTTGGGGGGGAACGCTGAAGCTTTCTTT. It translates to CASCLGGNAEAFF.

As for this clonotype: Given a much more abundant clone one base away, this may be a read error. The rearrangement links TRBV5-1 to TRBJ2-1; 12 bases align to TRBD2. The germline gives CDR1 SGHRS, CDR2 YFSETQ. Trimming removed 4 bases from V and 6 bases from J; junction bases left unmatched: 5. The CDR3 sequence is 15 residues long. CDR3 nucleotides: TGCGCCAGCAGCGCGACTAGCGGGAGCCGCAATGAGCAGTTCTTC. This encodes CASSATSGSRNEQFF.

The table lists this clonotype with a few counts. The V call is TRBV11-3, the J call TRBJ2-1; possible D gene TRBD2, 6 bases. CDR3 length: 14 amino acids. CDR1 and CDR2 from the germline V gene are SGHNT and YENEEA. V lost 5 bases and J lost 9, with 17 bases in between. The CDR3 coding sequence is TGTGCCAGCAGCCTAGGACGGGAGAAAAGTGAGCAGTTCTTC. It codes for CASSLGREKSEQFF.